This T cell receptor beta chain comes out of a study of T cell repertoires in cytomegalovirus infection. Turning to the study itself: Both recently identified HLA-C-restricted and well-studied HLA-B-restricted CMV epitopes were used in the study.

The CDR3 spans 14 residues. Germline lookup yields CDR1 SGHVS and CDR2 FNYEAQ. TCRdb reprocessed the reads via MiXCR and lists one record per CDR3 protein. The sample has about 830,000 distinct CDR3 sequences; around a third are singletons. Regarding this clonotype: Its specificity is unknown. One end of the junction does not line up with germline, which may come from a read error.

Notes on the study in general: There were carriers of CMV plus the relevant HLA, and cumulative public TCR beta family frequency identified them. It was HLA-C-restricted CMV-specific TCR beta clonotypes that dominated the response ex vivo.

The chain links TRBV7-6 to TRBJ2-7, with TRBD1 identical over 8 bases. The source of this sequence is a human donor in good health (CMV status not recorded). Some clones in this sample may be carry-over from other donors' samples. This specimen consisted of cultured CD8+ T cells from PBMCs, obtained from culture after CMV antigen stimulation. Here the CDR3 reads CVSSLPGGGDEQYF. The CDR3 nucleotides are TGTGTCAGCAGCTTACCAGGGGGCGGCGACGAGCAGTACTTC.